Below, one T cell receptor beta chain is given with its context. These data are taken from a study of cytomegalovirus exposure and HLA in healthy donors. Researchers ran the PCR with 60 Vbeta and 13 Jbeta primers. Only in-frame clones appear in the TCRdb table, and some are missing; sequencing was by immunoSEQ multiplex PCR. The data contain over 150,000 clones, 60% to 85% of them singletons. CDR1 is SGDLS and CDR2 is YYNGEE in the germline V gene. Trimming removed 0 bases from V and 4 bases from J, with 22 bases in between. The length of the CDR3 is 19 residues. Sequencing input: PBMCs. The chain joins TRBV9 to TRBJ2-2; a possible D gene is TRBD1 (6 bases). The sequence came from a woman between 18 and 29 years old in good health and CMV-seronegative. CDR3 in amino acids: CASSVAWGRVQGFTGELFF. CDR3 coding DNA: TGTGCCAGCAGCGTAGCTTGGGGGAGAGTACAGGGCTTCACCGGGGAGCTGTTTTTT.